Here is one TCR beta chain with its context. The data derive from a study of blood T cell repertoires in COVID-19. The overall study: Sites in the United States, Italy and Spain provided acute and convalescent COVID-19 samples. In each case, the material was cDNA or gDNA derived from T cells, B-cell-depleted T cells, or PBMCs.

The V gene's germline CDR1 is MNHEY and CDR2 SVGEGT. The CDR3 length is 15 residues. J gave up 4 bases and V 4 bases, and 7 bases lay outside the gene matches. Method: immunoSEQ multiplex PCR; TCRdb's copy keeps in-frame clones and lacks some. The data show around 370,000 clones, more than 75% seen once. The V and J genes are TRBV6-2 or TRBV6-3 and TRBJ2-7, with 10 bases that match TRBD2. This TCR derives from a woman in her late teens or twenties who had recovered from COVID-19. The specimen was peripheral blood. The CDR3 spells CASSSWTSGSYEQYV. The CDR3 DNA reads TGTGCCAGCAGTTCCTGGACTAGCGGCAGTTACGAGCAGTACGTC.